This T cell receptor beta chain originates from a study of T cell changes during pregnancy in multiple sclerosis. Trimming took off 1 base at V and 0 bases at J, with 4 bases between the two ends. The CDR3 is made up of 13 amino acids. Germline assignment: CDR1 MNHEY and CDR2 SMNVEV (reference sequence). The table came from immunoSEQ multiplex PCR; TCRdb's copy has only in-frame clones and leaves some out. The data hold some 71,000 clones, with about 91% observed a single time. The chain has TRBV27 and TRBJ2-7; D gene unclear. The receptor was isolated from a female donor with multiple sclerosis, enrolled in a pregnancy study. The source material was peripheral blood, sampled after pregnancy. The CDR3 loop reads CASSLWSSYEQYF. In DNA form, the CDR3 reads TGTGCCAGCAGTTTATGGAGCTCCTACGAGCAGTACTTC.